This T cell receptor beta chain was documented in a study of blood T cell repertoires in COVID-19. Study as a whole: From the United States, Italy and Spain came samples of acute and convalescent COVID-19.

CDR3 length equals 15 residues. V was clipped by 0 bases and J by 5 bases; unmatched bases: 7. Germline V gives CDR1 GTSNPN, CDR2 SVGIG (reference sequence). Clones were read by immunoSEQ multiplex PCR, and TCRdb kept only the in-frame ones, dropping some. This sample has about 440,000 clones, with around 89% found just once. The source is a woman in her forties or fifties with COVID-19, enrolled during active disease. This sequence joins TRBV30 and TRBJ2-5; 9 bases align to TRBD1. The sample taken for sequencing was peripheral blood. The CDR3 loop is CAWSVGGQGWETQYF. CDR3 bases: TGTGCCTGGAGTGTGGGGGGACAGGGATGGGAGACCCAGTACTTC.